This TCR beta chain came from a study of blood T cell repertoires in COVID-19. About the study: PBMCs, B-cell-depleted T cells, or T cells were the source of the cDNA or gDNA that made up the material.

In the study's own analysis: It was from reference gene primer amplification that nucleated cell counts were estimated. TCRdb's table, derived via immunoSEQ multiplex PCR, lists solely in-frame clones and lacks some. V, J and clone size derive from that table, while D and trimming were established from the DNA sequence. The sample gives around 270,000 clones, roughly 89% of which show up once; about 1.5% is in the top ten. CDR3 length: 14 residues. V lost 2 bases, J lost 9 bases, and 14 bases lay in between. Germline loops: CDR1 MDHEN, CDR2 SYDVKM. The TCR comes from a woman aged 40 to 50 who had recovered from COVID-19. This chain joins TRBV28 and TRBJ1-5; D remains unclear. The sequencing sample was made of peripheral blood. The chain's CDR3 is CASSLGPTIWPQHF. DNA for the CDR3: TGTGCCAGCAGTTTAGGGCCGACGATTTGGCCCCAGCATTTT. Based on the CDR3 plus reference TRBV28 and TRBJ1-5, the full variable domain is DVKVTQSSRYLVKRTGEKVFLECVQDMDHENMFWYRQDPGLGLRLIYFSYDVKMKEKGDIPEGYSVSREKKERFSLILESASTNQTSMYLCASSLGPTIWPQHFGDGTRLSIL.